Each of the 10 T cell receptor beta chains below was sequenced from the same sample in a study of blood T cell repertoires in COVID-19. The table came from immunoSEQ multiplex PCR; TCRdb's copy has only in-frame clones and leaves some out. This sample has about 270,000 clones, with 70% to 90% found just once. Sequencing used PBMCs or T cells enriched from blood (not recorded which). The origin of the receptors is a woman in her twenties or thirties with acute COVID-19.

This chain uses TRBV5-4 with TRBJ1-1, with TRBD1 matching 11 bases. CDR1 is SGHNT and CDR2 is YYREEE in the germline V gene (reference sequence). The CDR3 runs to 14 residues. V was pared by 6 bases and J by 6 bases, with 7 bases of the junction left unmatched. CDR3 bases: TGTGCCAGCACCTCCCGGGACAGGGGGGCTGAAGCTTTCTTT. Translated, it gives CASTSRDRGAEAFF.

This rearrangement joins TRBV4-1 to TRBJ2-7, with 9 bases that match TRBD2. Germline CDR1 and CDR2: MGHRA and YSYEKL. The CDR3 totals 18 residues. V gave up 0 bases and J gave up 7 bases; unmatched junction bases: 16. The CDR3 region is CASSQESPQAGGPKEQYF. DNA for the CDR3: TGCGCCAGCAGCCAAGAATCCCCCCAGGCGGGAGGGCCCAAGGAGCAGTACTTC.

This chain links TRBV18 with TRBJ1-6; TRBD1 matches 12 bases. This CDR3 has 17 amino acids. After removal of 2 bases from V and 13 bases from J, the junction contained 12 bases not matched to a gene. Germline V CDR1 and CDR2: KGHSH, LQKENI. The CDR3 DNA reads TGTGCCAGCTCACCAAGACCCGGGACAGGGGGCCCTTATCCCCTCCACTTT. This translates into CASSPRPGTGGPYPLHF. The complete variable domain, with remaining parts taken from reference TRBV18 and TRBJ1-6, reads NAGVMQNPRHLVRRRGQEARLRCSPMKGHSHVYWYRQLPEEGLKFMVYLQKENIIDESGMPKERFSAEFPKEGPSILRIQQVVRGDSAAYFCASSPRPGTGGPYPLHFGNGTRLTVT.

This clone occurred a few times. V usage is TRBV5-1 and J usage is TRBJ1-3; D is possibly TRBD1 (6 bases). CDR1 SGHRS and CDR2 YFSETQ come from the germline V gene. V was trimmed by 2 bases and J by 4 bases, leaving 13 bases between them. The CDR3 is 15 residues long. Written as DNA, the CDR3 is TGCGCCAGCAGCTTCCTAGGGGGGGACGGAAACACCATATATTTT. Translated: CASSFLGGDGNTIYF. Supplemented by reference TRBV5-1 and TRBJ1-3, the full variable domain reads KAGVTQTPRYLIKTRGQQVTLSCSPISGHRSVSWYQQTPGQGLQFLFEYFSETQRNKGNFPGRFSGRQFSNSRSEMNVSTLELGDSALYLCASSFLGGDGNTIYFGEGSWLTVV.

This chain uses TRBV4-1 with TRBJ1-1; D unresolved. CDR1 MGHRA and CDR2 YSYEKL come from the germline V gene. V gave up 0 bases and J gave up 1 base, with 3 bases separating them. CDR3 length: 13 residues. In nucleotides, the CDR3 is TGCGCCAGCAGCCAAGACGGGAACACTGAAGCTTTCTTT. This codes for CASSQDGNTEAFF.

The chain recombines TRBV27 with TRBJ1-6; D is unclear. The CDR3 consists of 15 residues. The V end was cut by 2 bases, the J end by 6 bases, with 11 bases between. The germline gives CDR1 MNHEY, CDR2 SMNVEV (reference sequence). The CDR3 here is CASSLTHGSNSPLHF. The CDR3 DNA reads TGTGCCAGCAGTTTAACCCACGGGAGTAATTCACCCCTCCACTTT.

The chain couples TRBV19 to TRBJ1-5, with D tentatively TRBD1 (5 bases). This CDR3 is 18 amino acids long. CDR1 LNHDA and CDR2 SQIVND come from the germline V gene (reference sequence). CDR3 coding DNA: TGTGCTTCCAGTAGTAGGGTGGCAGGGAGGGATAGCAATCAGCCCCAGCATTTT. It is translated as CASSSRVAGRDSNQPQHF. Full variable domain (missing parts from reference TRBV19 and TRBJ1-5): DGGITQSPKYLFRKEGQNVTLSCEQNLNHDAMYWYRQDPGQGLRLIYYSQIVNDFQKGDIAEGYSVSREKKESFPLTVTSAQKNPTAFYLCASSSRVAGRDSNQPQHFGDGTRLSIL.

The V and J genes are TRBV7-6 and TRBJ2-1, with 11 nucleotides matching TRBD2. V shed 5 bases and J 9 bases; nucleotides not matched to a gene: 9. CDR3 size: 15 residues. The germline gives CDR1 SGHVS, CDR2 FNYEAQ. CDR3 loop: CASSLETSGNAEQFF. In DNA, the CDR3 is TGTGCCAGCAGCCTAGAGACTAGCGGGAATGCTGAGCAGTTCTTC.

The rearrangement uses TRBV7-3 and TRBJ2-2; the match to TRBD1 covers 9 bases. Germline CDR1 and CDR2: SGHTA and FQGTGA. The length of the CDR3 is 16 residues. The junction had 5 bases not matched to a gene; V was cut back by 5 bases and J by 1 base. CDR3 region: CASSPRTGENTGELFF. DNA of the CDR3: TGTGCCAGCAGCCCTCGGACAGGGGAGAACACCGGGGAGCTGTTTTTT.

The rearrangement links TRBV28 to TRBJ1-6; D is unclear. Germline assignment: CDR1 MDHEN and CDR2 SYDVKM. The CDR3 runs to 17 residues. The V end lost 5 bases, the J end lost 3 bases, and 17 bases lay between the germline ends. CDR3 coding DNA: TGTGCCAGCAGTCCAGGCCGGGGAAAGGGCTATAATTCACCCCTCCACTTT. Translated: CASSPGRGKGYNSPLHF.